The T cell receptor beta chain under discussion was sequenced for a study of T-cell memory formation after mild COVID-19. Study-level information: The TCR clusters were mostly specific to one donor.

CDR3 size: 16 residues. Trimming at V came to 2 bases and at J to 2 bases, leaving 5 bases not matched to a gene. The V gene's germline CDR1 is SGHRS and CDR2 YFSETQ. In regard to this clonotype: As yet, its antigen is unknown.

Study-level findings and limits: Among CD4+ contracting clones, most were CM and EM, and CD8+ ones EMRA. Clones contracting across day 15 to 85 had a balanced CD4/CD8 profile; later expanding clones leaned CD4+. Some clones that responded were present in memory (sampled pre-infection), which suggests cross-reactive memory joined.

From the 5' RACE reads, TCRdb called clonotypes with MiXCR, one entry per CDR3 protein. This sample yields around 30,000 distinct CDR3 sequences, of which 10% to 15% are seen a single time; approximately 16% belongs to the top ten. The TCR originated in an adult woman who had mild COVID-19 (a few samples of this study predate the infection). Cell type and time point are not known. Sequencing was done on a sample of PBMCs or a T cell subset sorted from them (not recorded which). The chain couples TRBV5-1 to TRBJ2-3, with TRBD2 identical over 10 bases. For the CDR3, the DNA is TGCGCCAGCAGCTTCGCTAGCGGGGGCAACACAGATACGCAGTATTTT. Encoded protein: CASSFASGGNTDTQYF.